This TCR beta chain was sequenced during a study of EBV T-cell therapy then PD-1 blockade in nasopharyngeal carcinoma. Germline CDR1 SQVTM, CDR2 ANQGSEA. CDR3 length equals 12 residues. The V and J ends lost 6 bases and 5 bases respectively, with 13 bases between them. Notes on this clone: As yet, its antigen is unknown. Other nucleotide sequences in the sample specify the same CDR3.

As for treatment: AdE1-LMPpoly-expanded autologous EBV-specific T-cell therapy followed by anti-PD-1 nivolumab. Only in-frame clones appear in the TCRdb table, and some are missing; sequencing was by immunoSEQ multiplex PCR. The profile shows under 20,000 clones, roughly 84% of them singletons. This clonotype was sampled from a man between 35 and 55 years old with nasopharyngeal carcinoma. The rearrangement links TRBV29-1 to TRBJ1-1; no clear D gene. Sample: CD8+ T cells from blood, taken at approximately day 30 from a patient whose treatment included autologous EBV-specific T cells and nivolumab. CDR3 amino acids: CSVVPRGTEAFF. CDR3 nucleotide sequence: TGCAGCGTCGTGCCCAGAGGGACTGAAGCTTTCTTT.